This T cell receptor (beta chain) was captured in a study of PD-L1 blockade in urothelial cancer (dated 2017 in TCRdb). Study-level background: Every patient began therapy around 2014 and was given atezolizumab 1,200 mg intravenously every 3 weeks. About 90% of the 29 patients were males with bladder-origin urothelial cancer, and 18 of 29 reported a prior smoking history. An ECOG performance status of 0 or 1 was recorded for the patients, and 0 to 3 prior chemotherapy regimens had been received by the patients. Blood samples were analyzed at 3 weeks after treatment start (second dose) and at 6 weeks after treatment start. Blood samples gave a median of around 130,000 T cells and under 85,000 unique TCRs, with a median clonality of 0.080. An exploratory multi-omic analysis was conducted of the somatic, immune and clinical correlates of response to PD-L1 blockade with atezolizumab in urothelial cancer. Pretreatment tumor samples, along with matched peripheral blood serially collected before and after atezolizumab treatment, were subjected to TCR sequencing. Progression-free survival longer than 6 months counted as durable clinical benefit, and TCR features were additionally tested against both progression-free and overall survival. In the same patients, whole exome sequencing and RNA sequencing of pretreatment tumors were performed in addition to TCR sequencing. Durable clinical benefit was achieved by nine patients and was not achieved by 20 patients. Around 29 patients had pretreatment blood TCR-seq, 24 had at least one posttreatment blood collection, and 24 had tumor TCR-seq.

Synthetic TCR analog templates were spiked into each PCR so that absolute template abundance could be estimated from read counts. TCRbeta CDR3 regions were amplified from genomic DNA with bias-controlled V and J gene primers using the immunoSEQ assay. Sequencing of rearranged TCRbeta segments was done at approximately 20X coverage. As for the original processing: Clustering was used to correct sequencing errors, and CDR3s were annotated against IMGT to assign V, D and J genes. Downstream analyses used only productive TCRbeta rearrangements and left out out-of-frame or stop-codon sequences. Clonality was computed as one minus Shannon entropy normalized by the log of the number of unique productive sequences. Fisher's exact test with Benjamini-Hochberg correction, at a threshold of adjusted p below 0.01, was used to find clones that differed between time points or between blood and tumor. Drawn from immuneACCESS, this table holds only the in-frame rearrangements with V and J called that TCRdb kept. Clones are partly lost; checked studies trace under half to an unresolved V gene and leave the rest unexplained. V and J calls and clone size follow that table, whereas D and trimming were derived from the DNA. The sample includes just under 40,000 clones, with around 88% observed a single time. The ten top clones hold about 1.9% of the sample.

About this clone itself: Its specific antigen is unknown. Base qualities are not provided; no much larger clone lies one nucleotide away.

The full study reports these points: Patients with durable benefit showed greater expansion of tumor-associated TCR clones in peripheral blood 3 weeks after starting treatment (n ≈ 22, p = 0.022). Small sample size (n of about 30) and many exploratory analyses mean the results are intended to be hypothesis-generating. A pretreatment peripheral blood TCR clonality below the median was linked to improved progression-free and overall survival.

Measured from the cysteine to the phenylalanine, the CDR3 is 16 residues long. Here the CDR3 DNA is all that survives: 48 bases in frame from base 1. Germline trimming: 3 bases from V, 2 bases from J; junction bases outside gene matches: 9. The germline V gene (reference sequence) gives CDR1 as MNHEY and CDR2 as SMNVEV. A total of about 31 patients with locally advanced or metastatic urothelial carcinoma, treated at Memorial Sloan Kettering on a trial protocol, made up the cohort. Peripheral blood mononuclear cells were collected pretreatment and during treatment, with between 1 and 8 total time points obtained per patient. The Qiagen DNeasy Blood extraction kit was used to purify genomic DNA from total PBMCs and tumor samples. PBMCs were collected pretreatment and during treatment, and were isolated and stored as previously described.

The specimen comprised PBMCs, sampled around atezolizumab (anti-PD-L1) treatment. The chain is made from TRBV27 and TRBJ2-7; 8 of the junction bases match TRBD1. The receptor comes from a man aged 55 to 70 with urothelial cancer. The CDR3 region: CASSFNTRTGTYEQYF. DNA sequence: TGTGCCAGCAGTTTTAATACCCGGACAGGGACCTACGAGCAGTACTTC.